This TCR beta chain came from a study of identical twins' blood T cells (dated by TCRdb to 2012 to 2014). Broadly, across the study: The roughly twelve libraries, six for the alpha chain and six for the beta chain, yielded 45 million to 55 million Illumina reads in total. The study compared TCR alpha and beta chain repertoires of three pairs of monozygous twins using next-generation sequencing to assess genetic influence on repertoire formation. Here is what the overall study found, with its caveats: The count of CDR3 clonotypes shared by two donors depended mainly on the product of the two donors' cloneset sizes, and twins did not clearly depart from this trend. Twin pairs were reported to be markedly more alike in V gene usage than unrelated donors were, even when looking at non-selected out-of-frame TCRbeta clonotypes. Looking at the most abundant TCRbeta clonotypes, every donor had more CDR3 sequences in common with her twin than with unrelated donors. Independent studies were stated to be required to validate the proposed role of the TCRalpha J segment in MHC recognition during thymic selection. Environmental influences could not be excluded as an explanation for twin similarity, since twins were reared together.

This clonotype was found a few times. The antigen this receptor binds is unknown. No base-level quality is on record; no much larger clone is a single base apart. V drops 4 bases and J drops 5 bases, leaving 10 bases in between. Reading from cysteine to phenylalanine, the CDR3 counts 13 amino acids. Just the 39-base CDR3 DNA is kept, in frame starting at base 1. The germline V gene yields SGHDN for CDR1 and FVKESK for CDR2. Six healthy women forming three monozygous twin pairs were used as donors. All three twin pairs had been reared together, and it was thought likely that the same infectious agents and vaccines had been met by these twin pairs. TCR cDNA libraries were prepared from RNA that was isolated from peripheral blood mononuclear cells. The library was prepared using 5' RACE. This sample was sequenced with an Illumina Genome Analyzer IIx. To prepare the RNA-based TCR cDNA libraries, a previously described protocol was followed, with several modifications. To prevent cross-contamination, sample-specific barcodes were added to both ends of each TCR cDNA library during cDNA synthesis and amplification. As for how the authors treated the data: Each individual had between about 95,000 and nearly 500,000 identified clonotypes, and each library contained about 2.2 to 3.6 million CDR3-containing reads. Reads with improper barcode index combinations were discarded, and clonesets were then built for each library with the MiTCR software. While assembling CDR3 clonotypes, MiTCR corrected PCR and sequencing errors and either filtered or rescued low-quality reads. Artificial out-of-frame clonotypes were mapped to in-frame sequences, with one indel allowed in the CDR3, and then removed. To measure how similar V and J gene usage was between donors, Jensen-Shannon divergence was divided by mean entropy. TCRdb trimmed the raw reads at Q25, called clones with MiXCR and kept productive beta chains. Each entry merges the rows of one CDR3 protein and shows their most common DNA and genes. The V and J calls and clone size come from TCRdb's table, not from the authors' own analysis. This sample holds a few hundred thousand distinct CDR3 sequences; 28% were observed only once. About 6% of the sample rests with the top ten.

This TCR came from a woman aged 18-49 years in good health. The specimen sequenced was PBMCs. Recombination joined TRBV14 with TRBJ2-3; the D gene cannot be resolved reliably. DNA sequence: TGTGCCAGCAGCCGTCCATCGGGAGATACGCAGTATTTT. It is translated as CASSRPSGDTQYF.